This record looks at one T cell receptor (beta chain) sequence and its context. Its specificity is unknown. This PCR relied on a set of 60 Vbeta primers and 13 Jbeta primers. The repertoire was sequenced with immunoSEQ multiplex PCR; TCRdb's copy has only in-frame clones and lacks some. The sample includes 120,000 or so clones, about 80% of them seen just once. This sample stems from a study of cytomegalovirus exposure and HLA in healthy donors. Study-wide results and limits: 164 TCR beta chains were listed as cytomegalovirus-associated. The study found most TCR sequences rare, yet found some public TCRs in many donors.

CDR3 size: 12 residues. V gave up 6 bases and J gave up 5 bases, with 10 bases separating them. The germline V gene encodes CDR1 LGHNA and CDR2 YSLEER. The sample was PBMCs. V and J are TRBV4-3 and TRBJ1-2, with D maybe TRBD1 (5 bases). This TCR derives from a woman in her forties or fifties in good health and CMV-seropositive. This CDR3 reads CASRGGDYGYTF. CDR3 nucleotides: TGCGCCAGCAGGGGGGGGGATTATGGCTACACCTTC.